The TCR beta chain described here comes from a study of blood T cell repertoires in COVID-19. Overall study: The United States, Italy and Spain were the sources of the acute and convalescent COVID-19 samples.

Produced via immunoSEQ multiplex PCR; TCRdb's table is partial and in-frame only. The table lists about 170,000 clones, about 86% of them singletons. The participants were between about 18 and 95 years old and came from 20 to 30 US areas. Cohorts were determined from participant-reported clinical history. Sequencing was done on a sample of PBMCs or T cells enriched from blood (not recorded which). The sequence derives from a woman in her forties or fifties in a cohort exposed to, infected with or recovered from COVID-19 (not recorded which).

CDR3 coding DNA: TGTGCCAGCAGTGAAGCCGGGACAGACTATGGCTACACCTTC. It encodes CASSEAGTDYGYTF. V usage is TRBV25-1 and J usage is TRBJ1-2; 7 bases fit TRBD1. Germline V gene data show CDR1 as MGHDK and CDR2 as SYGVNS. The CDR3 has 14 residues. With 2 bases clipped from V and 3 bases from J, the junction kept 3 bases outside the gene matches.